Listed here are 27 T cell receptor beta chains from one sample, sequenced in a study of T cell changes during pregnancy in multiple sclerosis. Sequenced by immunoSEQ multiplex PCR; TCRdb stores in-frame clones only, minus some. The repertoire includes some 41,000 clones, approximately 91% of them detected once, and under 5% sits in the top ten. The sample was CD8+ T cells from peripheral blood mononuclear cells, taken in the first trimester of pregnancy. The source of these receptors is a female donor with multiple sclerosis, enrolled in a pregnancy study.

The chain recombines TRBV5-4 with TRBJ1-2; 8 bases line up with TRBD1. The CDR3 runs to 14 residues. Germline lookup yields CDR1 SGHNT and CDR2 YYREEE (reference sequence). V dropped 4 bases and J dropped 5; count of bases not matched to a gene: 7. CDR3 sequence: CASSARTGRYGYTF. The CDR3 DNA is TGTGCCAGCAGCGCCCGGACAGGGCGGTATGGCTACACCTTC.

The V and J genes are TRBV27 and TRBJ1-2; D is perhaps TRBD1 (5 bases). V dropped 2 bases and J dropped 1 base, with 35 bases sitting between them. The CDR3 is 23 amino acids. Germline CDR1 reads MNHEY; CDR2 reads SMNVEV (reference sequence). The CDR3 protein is CASSLLSRPAEAGAFPYNYGYTF. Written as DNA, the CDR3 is TGTGCCAGCAGTTTACTCAGTAGACCCGCCGAGGCTGGGGCCTTCCCTTATAACTATGGCTACACCTTC.

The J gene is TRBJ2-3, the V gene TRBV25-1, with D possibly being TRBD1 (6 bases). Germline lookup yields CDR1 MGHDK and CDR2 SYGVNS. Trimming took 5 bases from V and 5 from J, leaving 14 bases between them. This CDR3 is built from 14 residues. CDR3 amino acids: CASSNRDWGDTQYF. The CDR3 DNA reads TGTGCCAGCAGTAACAGGGATTGGGGAGATACGCAGTATTTT.

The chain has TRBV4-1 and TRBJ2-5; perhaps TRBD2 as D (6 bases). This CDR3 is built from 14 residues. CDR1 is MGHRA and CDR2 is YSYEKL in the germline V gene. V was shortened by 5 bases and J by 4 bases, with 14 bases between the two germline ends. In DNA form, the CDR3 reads TGCGCCAGCAGCATCTATAGGGGAGGAGAGACCCAGTACTTC. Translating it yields CASSIYRGGETQYF.

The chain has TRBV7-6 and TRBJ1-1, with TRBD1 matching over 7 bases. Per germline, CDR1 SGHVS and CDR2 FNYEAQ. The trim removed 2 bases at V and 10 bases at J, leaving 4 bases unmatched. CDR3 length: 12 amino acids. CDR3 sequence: CASSLTSGGAFF. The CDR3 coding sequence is TGTGCCAGCAGCTTAACGTCAGGGGGAGCTTTCTTT.

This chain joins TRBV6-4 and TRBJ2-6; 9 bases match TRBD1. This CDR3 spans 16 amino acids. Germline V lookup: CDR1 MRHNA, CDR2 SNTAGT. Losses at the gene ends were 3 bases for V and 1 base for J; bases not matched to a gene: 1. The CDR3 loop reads CASSEGTGSGANVLTF. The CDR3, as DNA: TGTGCCAGCAGTGAAGGGACAGGGTCTGGGGCCAACGTCCTGACTTTC.

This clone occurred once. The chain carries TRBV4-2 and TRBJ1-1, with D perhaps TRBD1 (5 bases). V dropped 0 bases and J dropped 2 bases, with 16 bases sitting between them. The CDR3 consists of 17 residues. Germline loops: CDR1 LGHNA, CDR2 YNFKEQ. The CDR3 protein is CASSQEPARGYNTEAFF. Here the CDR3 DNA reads TGTGCCAGCAGCCAAGAGCCCGCACGGGGGTATAACACTGAAGCTTTCTTT.

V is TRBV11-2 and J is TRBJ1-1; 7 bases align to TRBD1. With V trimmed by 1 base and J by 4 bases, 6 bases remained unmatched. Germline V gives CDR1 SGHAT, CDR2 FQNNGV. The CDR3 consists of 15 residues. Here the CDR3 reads CASSLGGGWGTEAFF. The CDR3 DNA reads TGTGCCAGCAGCTTAGGAGGGGGCTGGGGCACTGAAGCTTTCTTT.

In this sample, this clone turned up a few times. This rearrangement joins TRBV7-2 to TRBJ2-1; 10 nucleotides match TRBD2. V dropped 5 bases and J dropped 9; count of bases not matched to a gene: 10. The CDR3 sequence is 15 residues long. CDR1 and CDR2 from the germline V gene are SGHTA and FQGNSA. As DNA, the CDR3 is TGTGCCAGCAGCCCCCCCGGAGCGGGGGGGCTTGAGCAGTTCTTC. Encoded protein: CASSPPGAGGLEQFF.

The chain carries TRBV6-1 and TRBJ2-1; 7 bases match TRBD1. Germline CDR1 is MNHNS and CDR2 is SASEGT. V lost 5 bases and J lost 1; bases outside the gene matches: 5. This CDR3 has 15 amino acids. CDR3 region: CASSSDRDSYNEQFF. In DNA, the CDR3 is TGTGCCAGCAGTTCCGACAGGGATTCCTACAATGAGCAGTTCTTC.

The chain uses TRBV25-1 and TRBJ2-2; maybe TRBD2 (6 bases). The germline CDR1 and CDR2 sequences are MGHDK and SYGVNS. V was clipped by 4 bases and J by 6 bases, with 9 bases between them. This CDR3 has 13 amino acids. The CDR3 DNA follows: TGTGCCAGCAGTGTTTCTAGCGCCGGGGAGCTGTTTTTT. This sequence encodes CASSVSSAGELFF.

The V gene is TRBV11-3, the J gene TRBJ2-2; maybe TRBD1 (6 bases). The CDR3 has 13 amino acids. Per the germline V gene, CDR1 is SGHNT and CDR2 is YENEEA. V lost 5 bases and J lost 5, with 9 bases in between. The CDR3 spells CASSPRGTGELFF. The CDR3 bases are TGTGCCAGCAGCCCGAGGGGGACCGGGGAGCTGTTTTTT.

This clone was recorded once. The CDR3 region has the DNA TGCGCCAGCAGCCAAGCTAGCACGGTTTACTCTGGAAACACCATATATTTT. It encodes CASSQASTVYSGNTIYF. The V gene is TRBV4-3, the J gene TRBJ1-3; no firm D call. Trimming shortened V by 1 base and J by 0 bases, and 13 bases separated the two germline ends. The CDR3 length is 17 residues. CDR1 is LGHNA, CDR2 YSLEER, per germline.

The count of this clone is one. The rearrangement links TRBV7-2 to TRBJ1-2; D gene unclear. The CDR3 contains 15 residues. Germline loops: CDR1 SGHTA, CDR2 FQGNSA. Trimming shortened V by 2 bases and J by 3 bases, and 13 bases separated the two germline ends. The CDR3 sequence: CASSLKVGGYYGYTF. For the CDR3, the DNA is TGTGCCAGCAGCTTAAAAGTCGGCGGATACTATGGCTACACCTTC.

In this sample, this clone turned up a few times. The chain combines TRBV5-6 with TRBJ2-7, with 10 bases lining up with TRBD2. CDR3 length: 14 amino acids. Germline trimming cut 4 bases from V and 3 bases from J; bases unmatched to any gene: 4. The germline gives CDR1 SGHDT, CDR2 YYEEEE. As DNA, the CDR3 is TGTGCCAGCAGCCCTAGCGGGGGACTCTACGAGCAGTACTTC. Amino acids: CASSPSGGLYEQYF.

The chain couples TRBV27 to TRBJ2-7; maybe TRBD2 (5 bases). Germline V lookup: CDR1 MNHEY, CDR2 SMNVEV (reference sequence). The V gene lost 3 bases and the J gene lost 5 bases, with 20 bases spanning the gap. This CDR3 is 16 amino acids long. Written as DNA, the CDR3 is TGTGCCAGCAGTTTCGGAGTAAGTTTAGGGAGCGACGAGCAGTACTTC. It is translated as CASSFGVSLGSDEQYF.

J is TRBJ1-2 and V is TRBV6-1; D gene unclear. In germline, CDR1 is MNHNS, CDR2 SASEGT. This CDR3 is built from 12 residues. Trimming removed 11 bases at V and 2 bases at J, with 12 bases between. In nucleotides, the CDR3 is TGTGCCGGATCCCGAGGAAACTATGGCTACACCTTC. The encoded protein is CAGSRGNYGYTF.

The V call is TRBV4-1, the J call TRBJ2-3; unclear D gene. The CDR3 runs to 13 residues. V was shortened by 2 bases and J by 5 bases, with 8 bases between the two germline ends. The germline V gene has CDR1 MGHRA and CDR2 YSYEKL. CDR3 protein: CASSQRSGDTQYF. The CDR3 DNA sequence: TGCGCCAGCAGCCAACGCTCCGGAGATACGCAGTATTTT.

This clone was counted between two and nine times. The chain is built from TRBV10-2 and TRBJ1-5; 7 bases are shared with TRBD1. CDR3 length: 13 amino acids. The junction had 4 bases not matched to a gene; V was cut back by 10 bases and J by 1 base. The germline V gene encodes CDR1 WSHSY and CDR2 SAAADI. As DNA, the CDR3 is TGCGCCACCGAGGACAGGAGCAATCAGCCCCAGCATTTT. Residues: CATEDRSNQPQHF.

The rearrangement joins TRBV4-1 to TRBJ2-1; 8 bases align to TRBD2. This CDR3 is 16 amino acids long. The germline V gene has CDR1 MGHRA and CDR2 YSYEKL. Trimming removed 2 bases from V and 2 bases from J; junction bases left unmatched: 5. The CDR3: CASSQSRGGAYNEQFF. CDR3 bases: TGCGCCAGCAGCCAAAGTCGGGGGGGGGCCTACAATGAGCAGTTCTTC.

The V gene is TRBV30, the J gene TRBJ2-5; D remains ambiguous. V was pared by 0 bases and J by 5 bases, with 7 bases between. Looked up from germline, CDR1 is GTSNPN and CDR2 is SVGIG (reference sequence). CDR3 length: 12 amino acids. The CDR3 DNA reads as TGTGCCTGGAGTGTATTCGAGGAGACCCAGTACTTC. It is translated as CAWSVFEETQYF.

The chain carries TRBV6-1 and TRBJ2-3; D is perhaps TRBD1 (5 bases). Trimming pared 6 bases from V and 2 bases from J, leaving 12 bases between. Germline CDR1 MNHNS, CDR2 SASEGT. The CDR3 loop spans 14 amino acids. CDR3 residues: CASSTGSHTDTQYF. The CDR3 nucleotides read TGTGCCAGCAGCACAGGTTCTCACACAGATACGCAGTATTTT.

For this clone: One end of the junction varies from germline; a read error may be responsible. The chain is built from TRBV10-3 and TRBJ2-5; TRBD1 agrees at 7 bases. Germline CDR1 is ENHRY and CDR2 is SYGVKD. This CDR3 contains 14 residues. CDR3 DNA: TGTGCCATCAGCAAAACAGGGGACCAGGAGACCCAGTACTTC. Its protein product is CAISKTGDQETQYF.

CDR3 loop: CASTYRGAGELFF. CDR3 DNA: TGTGCCAGCACCTACAGGGGCGCCGGGGAGCTGTTTTTT. The chain combines TRBV6-5 with TRBJ2-2; 7 nucleotides match TRBD1. Germline CDR1 is MNHEY and CDR2 is SVGAGI. The CDR3 has 13 amino acids. Unmatched junction bases numbered 5, after V lost 7 bases and J lost 6 bases.

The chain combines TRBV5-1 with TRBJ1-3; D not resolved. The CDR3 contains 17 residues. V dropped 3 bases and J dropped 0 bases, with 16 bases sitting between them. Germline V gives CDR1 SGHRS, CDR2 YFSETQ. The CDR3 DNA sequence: TGCGCCAGCAGCTCGGGTCTTGGGTCTGACTCTGGAAACACCATATATTTT. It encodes CASSSGLGSDSGNTIYF.

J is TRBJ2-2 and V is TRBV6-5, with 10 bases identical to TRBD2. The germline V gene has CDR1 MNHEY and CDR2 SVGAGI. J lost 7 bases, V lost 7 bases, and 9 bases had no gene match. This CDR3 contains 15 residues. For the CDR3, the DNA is TGTGCCAGCACTAAGCGGGGGGGCCATTTCGGGGAGCTGTTTTTT. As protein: CASTKRGGHFGELFF.

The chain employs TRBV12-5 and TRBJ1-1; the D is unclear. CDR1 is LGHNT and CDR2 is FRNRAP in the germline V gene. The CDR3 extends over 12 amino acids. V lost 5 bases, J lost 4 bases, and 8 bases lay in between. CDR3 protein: CASGPFSTEAFF. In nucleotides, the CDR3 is TGTGCTAGTGGTCCCTTTTCCACTGAAGCTTTCTTT.